The 9 T cell receptor beta chains below all came from one sample that was sequenced in a study of blood T cell repertoires in COVID-19. Repertoires were generated with immunoSEQ multiplex PCR, while TCRdb's copy carries only in-frame clones and drops some. The sample shows 48,000 or so clones, around 85% of them seen only once. Sequencing used peripheral blood. All receptors derive from a woman aged 55-69 years with acute or convalescent COVID-19.

The rearrangement links TRBV11-3 to TRBJ2-3; D not certain. The ends were cut back, 1 base at V and 4 bases at J, with 3 bases in the middle. This CDR3 is 12 amino acids long. CDR1 is SGHNT and CDR2 is YENEEA in the germline V gene. CDR3 bases: TGTGCCAGCAGCTTAGCTTCAGATACGCAGTATTTT. Protein product: CASSLASDTQYF. The entire variable domain, with the rest obtained from reference TRBV11-3 and TRBJ2-3, is as follows: EAGVVQSPRYKIIEKKQPVAFWCNPISGHNTLYWYLQNLGQGPELLIRYENEEAVDDSQLPKDRFSAERLKGVDSTLKIQPAELGDSAVYLCASSLASDTQYFGPGTRLTVL.

The count of this clone is one. V usage is TRBV5-1 and J usage is TRBJ2-7; 12 bases match TRBD2. CDR1 SGHRS and CDR2 YFSETQ come from the germline V gene. After removal of 4 bases from V and 1 base from J, the junction contained 15 bases not matched to a gene. There are 19 residues in the CDR3. The CDR3 DNA reads as TGCGCCAGCAGCCCTCTGGGTCGACTAGCGGGGGCCCTATCCTACGAGCAGTACTTC. This translates into CASSPLGRLAGALSYEQYF. The whole variable domain, filled in from reference TRBV5-1 and TRBJ2-7, reads KAGVTQTPRYLIKTRGQQVTLSCSPISGHRSVSWYQQTPGQGLQFLFEYFSETQRNKGNFPGRFSGRQFSNSRSEMNVSTLELGDSALYLCASSPLGRLAGALSYEQYFGPGTRLTVT.

The rearrangement links TRBV13 to TRBJ2-7; possibly TRBD2 for D (6 bases). There are 13 residues in the CDR3. Trimming took 5 bases from V and 1 from J, leaving 9 bases between them. The germline V gene encodes CDR1 PRHDT and CDR2 FYEKMQ (reference sequence). CDR3 amino acids: CASSAGGSYEQYF. CDR3 in DNA: TGTGCCAGCAGCGCCGGGGGTTCCTACGAGCAGTACTTC.

The rearrangement joins TRBV7-6 to TRBJ2-2; 9 nucleotides match TRBD2. Germline V lookup: CDR1 SGHVS, CDR2 FNYEAQ. The ends lost 1 base at V and 4 bases at J; junction bases unmatched: 4. The CDR3 has 16 residues. CDR3 coding DNA: TGTGCCAGCAGCTTAGTCGCGGGGGGGCTCACCGGGGAGCTGTTTTTT. Amino acid sequence: CASSLVAGGLTGELFF.

The chain links TRBV3-1 (or the pseudogene TRBV3-2) to TRBJ2-5, with a weak D call TRBD2 (6 bases). The CDR3 runs 16 residues. Germline V gives CDR1 LGHDT, CDR2 YNNKEL (reference sequence). With 0 bases removed from V and 1 base from J, the gap between germline ends came to 12 bases. The CDR3 region is CASSQDPAGRQETQYF. CDR3 DNA sequence: TGTGCCAGCAGCCAAGATCCTGCGGGACGCCAAGAGACCCAGTACTTC.

This clone was seen a single time. This chain joins TRBV7-8 and TRBJ2-1; TRBD2 is a possible D gene (5 bases). The V end lost 1 base, the J end lost 2 bases, and 12 bases lay between the germline ends. In germline, CDR1 is SGHVS, CDR2 FQNEAQ. The CDR3 is 16 residues long. This chain's CDR3 is CASSLVSLAAYNEQFF. The CDR3 bases are TGTGCCAGCAGCTTAGTCTCCCTAGCAGCCTACAATGAGCAGTTCTTC.

The genes are TRBV19 and TRBJ1-2, with no clear D. The CDR3 contains 14 residues. Germline V gives CDR1 LNHDA, CDR2 SQIVND (reference sequence). With 4 bases removed from V and 4 bases from J, the gap between germline ends came to 13 bases. This chain's CDR3 is CASSKVGMGYGYTF. The CDR3 bases are TGTGCCAGTAGTAAGGTCGGGATGGGCTATGGCTACACCTTC.

The CDR3 spells CASSQDSYYGYTF. The DNA of the CDR3 is TGTGCCAGCAGCCAGGACAGTTACTATGGCTACACCTTC. V is TRBV6-6 and J is TRBJ1-2; D is possibly TRBD1 (6 bases). The ends were cut back, 6 bases at V and 3 bases at J, with 11 bases in the middle. In germline, CDR1 is MNHNY, CDR2 SVGAGI (reference sequence). The CDR3 is 13 residues long.

The chain uses TRBV7-8 and TRBJ2-4; 7 nucleotides agree with TRBD2. After removal of 1 base from V and 5 bases from J, the junction contained 5 bases not matched to a gene. CDR3 length equals 15 residues. Germline V gene lookup returns CDR1 SGHVS and CDR2 FQNEAQ. The CDR3 region has the DNA TGTGCCAGCAGCTTAGAAGGGACTAAACAAAACATTCAGTACTTC. Translation gives CASSLEGTKQNIQYF.